This entry lists 28 T cell receptor beta chains sequenced from one sample in a study of T cells after yellow fever vaccination. TCRdb redid the calling of the 5' RACE reads with MiXCR, one entry per CDR3 protein. This table has 500,000 to 650,000 distinct CDR3 sequences, roughly a sixth appearing once. This material consisted of PBMCs, taken about 5 days after the first yellow fever vaccination. These receptors were collected from a man aged 18 to 29 who received the YFV17D yellow fever vaccine.

The rearrangement uses TRBV27 and TRBJ1-1; a possible D gene is TRBD1 (6 bases). CDR3 length: 13 residues. Trimming cost V 3 bases and J 8 bases, with 13 bases left between them. Germline CDR1 is MNHEY and CDR2 is SMNVEV (reference sequence). In DNA form, the CDR3 reads TGTGCCAGCAGTTTCACAGGGTCCCTGGAAGCTTTCTTT. It translates to CASSFTGSLEAFF.

This clonotype appeared a few times. V and J are TRBV14 and TRBJ2-7; 7 nucleotides line up with TRBD2. Germline CDR1 and CDR2: SGHDN and FVKESK. The CDR3 runs to 17 residues. The junction had 12 bases not matched to a gene; V was cut back by 4 bases and J by 0 bases. CDR3 nucleotide sequence: TGTGCCAGCAGCCCCACGGTGGGAGGGTGGGGCTCCTACGAGCAGTACGTC. This sequence encodes CASSPTVGGWGSYEQYV.

This clonotype was seen a handful of times. The V gene is TRBV6-2 or TRBV6-3, the J gene TRBJ1-5; D perhaps matches TRBD1 (5 bases). The V and J ends lost 9 bases and 4 bases respectively, with 10 bases between them. This CDR3 has 12 residues. Per the germline V gene, CDR1 is MNHEY and CDR2 is SVGEGT. In DNA, the CDR3 is TGTGCCAGTAGGGGTCAGAATCAGCCCCAGCATTTT. This gives the protein CASRGQNQPQHF.

At least ten counts were recorded for this clonotype. The V gene is TRBV27, the J gene TRBJ2-7; D unclear. This CDR3 spans 12 amino acids. Germline values: CDR1 MNHEY, CDR2 SMNVEV (reference sequence). Trimming removed 2 bases at V and 3 bases at J, with 5 bases between. For the CDR3, the DNA is TGTGCCAGCAGTTTAAGGTACTACGAGCAGTACGTC. As protein: CASSLRYYEQYV.

There are a few counts of this clonotype. V and J are TRBV5-1 and TRBJ1-1; D is possibly TRBD1 (6 bases). Germline CDR1 and CDR2: SGHRS and YFSETQ. CDR3 length: 16 residues. With 6 bases removed from V and 6 bases from J, the gap between germline ends came to 24 bases. The CDR3 loop reads CASTHGGEESFSEAFF. The CDR3 DNA follows: TGCGCCAGCACCCACGGGGGCGAGGAGAGTTTCTCTGAAGCTTTCTTT.

This clonotype was seen repeatedly, ten times or more. The V and J genes are TRBV7-2 and TRBJ2-3, with 8 bases identical to TRBD2. With V trimmed by 8 bases and J by 0 bases, 4 bases remained unmatched. The CDR3 sequence is 14 residues long. The germline V gene encodes CDR1 SGHTA and CDR2 FQGNSA. CDR3 region: CASRERGSTDTQYF. DNA of the CDR3: TGTGCCAGCCGAGAGCGGGGGAGCACAGATACGCAGTATTTT.

This chain uses TRBV7-8 with TRBJ2-3; a possible D gene is TRBD1 (6 bases). Germline V gives CDR1 SGHVS, CDR2 FQNEAQ. CDR3 length equals 12 residues. Trimming removed 4 bases from V and 9 bases from J, with 11 bases in between. CDR3 sequence (DNA): TGTGCCAGCAGCTCCAGGCAGGGGACGCAGTATTTT. Its translation: CASSSRQGTQYF.

This clonotype was detected a few times. The V gene is TRBV10-3, the J gene TRBJ2-3; 12 bases are shared with TRBD2. This CDR3 is 14 amino acids long. Germline V gene lookup returns CDR1 ENHRY and CDR2 SYGVKD. V dropped 6 bases and J dropped 5; count of bases not matched to a gene: 3. CDR3 sequence: CAIRASGGGDTQYF. In DNA form, the CDR3 reads TGTGCCATCAGAGCTAGCGGGGGGGGAGATACGCAGTATTTT.

There are a few counts of this clonotype. The chain is built from TRBV24-1 and TRBJ2-5; D gene ambiguous. Germline-derived CDR1 and CDR2 are KGHDR and SFDVKD. This CDR3 comprises 16 residues. Between the trimmed V and J ends, which lost 1 base and 0 bases, there was a span of 11 bases. CDR3 in amino acids: CATSDLGSTYQETQYF. CDR3 in DNA: TGTGCCACCAGTGATTTAGGGTCGACGTACCAAGAGACCCAGTACTTC.

V usage is TRBV7-9 and J usage is TRBJ1-1; D remains ambiguous. V lost 1 base, J lost 5 bases, and 11 bases lay in between. The CDR3 runs to 14 residues. The germline V gene has CDR1 SEHNR and CDR2 FQNEAQ (reference sequence). In DNA form, the CDR3 reads TGTGCCAGCAGCTTAGAACCATTTAGGACTGAAGCTTTCTTT. This gives the protein CASSLEPFRTEAFF.

The rearrangement links TRBV3-1 to TRBJ2-1; 9 nucleotides align to TRBD2. Germline V gene data show CDR1 as LGHDT and CDR2 as YNNKEL (reference sequence). The CDR3 is 15 amino acids. The V and J ends lost 3 bases and 7 bases, in that order; junction bases with no gene match: 7. CDR3 sequence reads: CASSHRGGVGNEQFF. The CDR3 region has the DNA TGTGCCAGCAGCCACCGCGGGGGGGTCGGGAATGAGCAGTTCTTC.

This clonotype was recorded a few times. The chain's CDR3 is CASSFNSGEQYF. As DNA, the CDR3 is TGTGCCAGCAGTTTTAACAGCGGGGAGCAGTACTTC. The chain is built from TRBV12-3 or TRBV12-4 and TRBJ2-7; D is possibly TRBD2 (6 bases). The CDR3 totals 12 residues. V lost 3 bases and J lost 7, with 10 bases in between.

The chain couples TRBV7-2 to TRBJ1-3; D is possibly TRBD1 (5 bases). The CDR3 has 14 amino acids. The V and J ends lost 5 bases and 3 bases respectively, with 11 bases between them. CDR1 is SGHTA, CDR2 FQGNSA, per germline. The CDR3: CASSAGGSGNTIYF. The CDR3 nucleotides are TGTGCCAGCAGCGCCGGGGGAAGTGGAAACACCATATATTTT.

This clonotype occurred a few times. This chain uses TRBV13 with TRBJ1-2; D gene uncertain. CDR3 length equals 14 residues. V lost 0 bases to trimming and J lost 5 bases, with 10 bases between them. Looked up from germline, CDR1 is PRHDT and CDR2 is FYEKMQ (reference sequence). The CDR3 sequence: CASSLGLQLYGYTF. The CDR3 coding sequence is TGTGCCAGCAGCTTAGGCCTCCAGTTGTATGGCTACACCTTC.

This clonotype showed up just a few times. The chain joins TRBV4-1 to TRBJ1-2; 9 positions match TRBD1. Germline V gives CDR1 MGHRA, CDR2 YSYEKL. Unmatched junction bases numbered 9, after V lost 3 bases and J lost 1 base. CDR3 size: 17 residues. CDR3 sequence reads: CASSQGTGRTLNYGYTF. The DNA of the CDR3 is TGCGCCAGCAGCCAGGGGACAGGGAGAACCCTTAACTATGGCTACACCTTC.

This chain uses TRBV27 with TRBJ2-2; D gene unclear. V was trimmed by 7 bases and J by 6 bases, leaving 12 bases between them. The CDR3 spans 13 residues. Germline CDR1 and CDR2: MNHEY and SMNVEV (reference sequence). The CDR3 DNA follows: TGTGCCAGCACCTGGTTTGGCGCCGGGGAGCTGTTTTTT. This gives the protein CASTWFGAGELFF.

V and J are TRBV11-2 and TRBJ2-1, with D unclear. The germline CDR1 and CDR2 sequences are SGHAT and FQNNGV. The CDR3 is 13 residues long. Trimming left V 5 bases short and J 4 bases short, with 9 bases between. The CDR3 nucleotides are TGTGCCAGCAGCAGCGCTCTTTACAATGAGCAGTTCTTC. It translates to CASSSALYNEQFF.

This chain uses TRBV6-2 or TRBV6-3 with TRBJ1-5; D not resolved. Germline CDR1 reads MNHEY; CDR2 reads SVGEGT. Trimming left V 0 bases short and J 2 bases short, with 8 bases between. CDR3 length: 15 residues. The CDR3 DNA sequence: TGTGCCAGCAGTTACTCGGACGCAGGCAATCAGCCCCAGCATTTT. It specifies CASSYSDAGNQPQHF.

V usage is TRBV11-1 and J usage is TRBJ2-3, with D unclear. V shed 2 bases and J shed 0 bases, with 21 bases lying between them. Germline CDR1 reads SGHAT; CDR2 reads FQDESV (reference sequence). The CDR3 contains 19 residues. CDR3 sequence: CASSLNLWSSASSTDTQYF. CDR3 nucleotides: TGTGCCAGCAGCTTAAATCTCTGGTCGTCGGCCTCTAGCACAGATACGCAGTATTTT.

The sample holds a few counts of this clonotype. The genes are TRBV7-9 and TRBJ2-4, with D perhaps TRBD2 (5 bases). Per germline, CDR1 SEHNR and CDR2 FQNEAQ (reference sequence). V was trimmed by 5 bases and J by 14 bases, leaving 28 bases between them. CDR3 length equals 16 residues. The CDR3 is CASSAGGTVSKLFKYF. CDR3 DNA sequence: TGTGCCAGCAGCGCTGGAGGAACAGTGAGCAAACTATTCAAGTACTTC.

The chain carries TRBV12-3 or TRBV12-4 and TRBJ2-7, with 8 bases lining up with TRBD2. V trimming: 6 bases; J trimming: 4 bases; junction bases outside the gene matches: 8. The CDR3 contains 14 residues. The CDR3, as DNA: TGTGCCAGCAGGCCGACCGGGACTAGGTACGAGCAGTACTTC. As protein: CASRPTGTRYEQYF.

The chain employs TRBV4-3 and TRBJ2-3; the D gene is possibly TRBD1 (5 bases). The CDR3 has 17 amino acids. V was trimmed by 0 bases and J by 4 bases, leaving 17 bases between them. CDR1 LGHNA and CDR2 YSLEER come from the germline V gene. This chain's CDR3 is CASSQELIYQGPDTQYF. The CDR3 region has the DNA TGCGCCAGCAGCCAAGAACTGATATACCAGGGTCCAGATACGCAGTATTTT.

This chain uses TRBV4-1 with TRBJ1-1, with D uncertain. Trimming took off 4 bases at V and 4 bases at J, with 19 bases between the two ends. Looked up from germline, CDR1 is MGHRA and CDR2 is YSYEKL. CDR3 length: 16 residues. The CDR3 region is CASSPLLQAAGTEAFF. Here the CDR3 DNA reads TGCGCCAGCAGCCCCCTCCTCCAGGCGGCGGGCACTGAAGCTTTCTTT.

Remarks on this clonotype: Its ends do not fully match the called genes, so a read error is possible. The chain joins TRBV7-8 to TRBJ2-5; 9 bases match TRBD1. Germline V lookup: CDR1 SGHVS, CDR2 FQNEAQ. This CDR3 comprises 14 residues. CDR3 in DNA: TGTGCCAGCAGCTCCTACAGGGGGCAAGCGACCCAGTACTTC. It codes for CASSSYRGQATQYF. The full variable domain, in which reference TRBV7-8 and TRBJ2-5 provide the parts outside the CDR3, is GAGVSQSPRYKVAKRGQDVALRCDPISGHVSLFWYQQALGQGPEFLTYFQNEAQLDKSGLPSDRFFAERPEGSVSTLKIQRTQQEDSAVYLCASSSYRGQATQYFGPGTRLLVL.

The gene calls are TRBV11-2 and TRBJ2-5, with a weak D call TRBD2 (6 bases). Trimming cost V 6 bases and J 2 bases, with 19 bases left between them. Per germline, CDR1 SGHAT and CDR2 FQNNGV. The CDR3 runs to 16 residues. CDR3: CASRHLGHGTQETQYF. CDR3 nucleotides: TGTGCCAGCAGACATCTCGGCCATGGGACTCAAGAGACCCAGTACTTC.

This chain uses TRBV7-7 with TRBJ2-5; TRBD1 matches at 7 bases. The junction had 4 bases not matched to a gene; V was cut back by 4 bases and J by 2 bases. The CDR3 covers 14 residues. Germline V lookup: CDR1 SSHAT, CDR2 FNYEAQ (reference sequence). For the CDR3, the DNA is TGTGCCAGCAGCTCGTTACAGGGGCAAGAGACCCAGTACTTC. It yields the protein CASSSLQGQETQYF.

This clonotype was seen many times. As DNA, the CDR3 is TGTGCCAGCAGCACCCGTCTCCTAGCGGGGGCGAACACCGGGGAGCTGTTTTTT. Protein: CASSTRLLAGANTGELFF. The V and J genes are TRBV2 and TRBJ2-2, with 10 positions matching TRBD2. Germline lookup yields CDR1 SNHLY and CDR2 FYNNEI. The CDR3 extends over 18 amino acids. Trimming took 6 bases from V and 0 from J; bases not matched to a gene: 10.

J is TRBJ1-5 and V is TRBV20-1; D remains unclear. V shed 0 bases and J shed 0 bases, with 6 bases lying between them. The CDR3 extends over 14 amino acids. Per the germline V gene, CDR1 is DFQATT and CDR2 is SNEGSKA (reference sequence). CDR3 loop: CSARDYYSNQPQHF. The CDR3 DNA follows: TGCAGTGCTAGAGATTACTATAGCAATCAGCCCCAGCATTTT.